This T cell receptor beta chain was sequenced for a study of cytomegalovirus exposure and HLA in healthy donors. The PCR had 60 Vbeta and 13 Jbeta primers. Here immunoSEQ multiplex PCR was the method, and the copy in TCRdb shows in-frame clones only, minus some. The table lists 50,000 to 65,000 clones, 82% of them singletons. The CDR3 length is 15 residues. V dropped 8 bases and J dropped 4 bases, with 18 bases sitting between them. Germline V CDR1 and CDR2: MDHEN, SYDVKM. The clonotype comes from a woman between 18 and 30 years old in good health and CMV-seronegative. The chain links TRBV28 to TRBJ1-5, with D maybe TRBD1 (5 bases). The specimen was PBMCs. DNA of the CDR3: TGTGCCAGCCAAACCTCGCAAAGGGGAAATCAGCCCCAGCATTTT. Translated, it gives CASQTSQRGNQPQHF.